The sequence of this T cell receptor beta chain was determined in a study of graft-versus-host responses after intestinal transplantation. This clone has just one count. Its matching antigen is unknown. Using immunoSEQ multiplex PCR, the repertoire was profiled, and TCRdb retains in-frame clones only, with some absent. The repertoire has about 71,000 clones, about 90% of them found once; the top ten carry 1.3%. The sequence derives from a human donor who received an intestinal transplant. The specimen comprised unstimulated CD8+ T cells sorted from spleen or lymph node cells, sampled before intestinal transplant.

The CDR3 loop reads CAIVAGDTGELFF. Written as DNA, the CDR3 is TGTGCCATCGTCGCAGGGGACACCGGGGAGCTGTTTTTT. The chain links TRBV10-3 to TRBJ2-2; D may be TRBD1 (6 bases). The ends were cut back, 8 bases at V and 3 bases at J, with 10 bases in the middle. The CDR3 totals 13 residues. The germline CDR1 and CDR2 sequences are ENHRY and SYGVKD.